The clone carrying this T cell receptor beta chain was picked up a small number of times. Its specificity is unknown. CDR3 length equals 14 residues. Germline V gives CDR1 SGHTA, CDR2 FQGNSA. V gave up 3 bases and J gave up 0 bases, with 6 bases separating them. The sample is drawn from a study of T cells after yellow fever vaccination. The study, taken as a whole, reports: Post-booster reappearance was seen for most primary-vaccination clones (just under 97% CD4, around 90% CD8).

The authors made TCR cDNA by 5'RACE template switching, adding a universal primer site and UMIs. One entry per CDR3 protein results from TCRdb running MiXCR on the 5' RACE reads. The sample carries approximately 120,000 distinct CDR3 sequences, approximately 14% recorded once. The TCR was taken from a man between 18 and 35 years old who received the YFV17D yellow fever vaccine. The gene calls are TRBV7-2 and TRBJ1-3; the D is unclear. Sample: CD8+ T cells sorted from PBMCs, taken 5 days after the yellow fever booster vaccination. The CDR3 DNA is TGTGCCAGCAGCTTCCAAGGCTCTGGAAACACCATATATTTT. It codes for CASSFQGSGNTIYF. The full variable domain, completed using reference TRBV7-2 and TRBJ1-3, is GAGVSQSPSNKVTEKGKDVELRCDPISGHTALYWYRQSLGQGLEFLIYFQGNSAPDKSGLPSDRFSAERTGGSVSTLTIQRTQQEDSAVYLCASSFQGSGNTIYFGEGSWLTVV.